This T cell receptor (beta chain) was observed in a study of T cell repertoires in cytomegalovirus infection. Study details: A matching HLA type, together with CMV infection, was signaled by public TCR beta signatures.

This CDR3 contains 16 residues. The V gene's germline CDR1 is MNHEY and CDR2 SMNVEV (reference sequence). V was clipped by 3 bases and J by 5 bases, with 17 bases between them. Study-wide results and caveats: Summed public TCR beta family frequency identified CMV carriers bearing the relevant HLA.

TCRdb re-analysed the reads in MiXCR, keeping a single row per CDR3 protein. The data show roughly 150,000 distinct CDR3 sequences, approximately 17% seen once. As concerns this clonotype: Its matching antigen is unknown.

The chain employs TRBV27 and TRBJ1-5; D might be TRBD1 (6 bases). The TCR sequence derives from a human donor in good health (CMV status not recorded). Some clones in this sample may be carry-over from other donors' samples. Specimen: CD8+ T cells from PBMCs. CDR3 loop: CASSFPITGSDQPQHF. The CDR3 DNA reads TGTGCCAGCAGTTTTCCTATAACAGGGTCCGATCAGCCCCAGCATTTT.